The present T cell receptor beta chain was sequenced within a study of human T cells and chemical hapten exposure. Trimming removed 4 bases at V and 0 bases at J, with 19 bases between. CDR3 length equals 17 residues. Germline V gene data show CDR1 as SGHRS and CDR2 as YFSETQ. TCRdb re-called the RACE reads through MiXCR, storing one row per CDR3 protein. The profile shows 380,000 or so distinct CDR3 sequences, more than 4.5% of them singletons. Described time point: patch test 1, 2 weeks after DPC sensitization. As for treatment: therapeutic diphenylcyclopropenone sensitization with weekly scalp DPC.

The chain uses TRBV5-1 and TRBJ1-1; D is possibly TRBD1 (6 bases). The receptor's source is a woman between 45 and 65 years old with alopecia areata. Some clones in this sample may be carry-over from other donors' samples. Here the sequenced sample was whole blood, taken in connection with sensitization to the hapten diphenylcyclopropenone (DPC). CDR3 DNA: TGCGCCAGCAGCCCGAGGGCAGGGGAGGGTATGAACACTGAAGCTTTCTTT. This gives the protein CASSPRAGEGMNTEAFF.